Listed below are T cell receptor beta chains from one sample, sequenced in a study of cytomegalovirus exposure and HLA in healthy donors. Generated by immunoSEQ multiplex PCR, the TCRdb table keeps only in-frame clones and is missing some. This sample has 120,000 or so clones, with 75% found just once. Input material: PBMCs. All receptors derive from a middle-aged woman in good health and CMV-seropositive. Both conserved end residues are part of each CDR3. The D gene is left open where the match is weak. Rows give clone size only sometimes, using once, few, many, or a class for an expanded clone.

cdr3_nt,cdr3_aa,d_call,v_call,j_call,clone_size
TGTGCCAGCAGCTTAGCGCTGGGCGGACAGAACTATGGCTACACCTTC,CASSLALGGQNYGYTF,-,TRBV7-8,TRBJ1-2,once
TGTGCCAGCAGTGAAGCACCGCCCCTGGGGAGCAATAATTCACCCCTCCACTTT,CASSEAPPLGSNNSPLHF,-,TRBV6-1,TRBJ1-6,-
TGTGCCAGCAGCTTACCCGGACTAGCGGGAGTAGCCTACGAGCAGTACTTC,CASSLPGLAGVAYEQYF,TRBD2,TRBV7-2,TRBJ2-7,-
TGTGCCATCAGTGTGGCGATCGAGGGGGGGCTAGATACGCAGTATTTT,CAISVAIEGGLDTQYF,-,TRBV10-3,TRBJ2-3,-
TGCGCCAGCAGCCAGGCACGCGGAGCCTACGAGCAGTACTTC,CASSQARGAYEQYF,-,TRBV4-3,TRBJ2-7,once
TGTGCCAGTAGTACAACGGGAGTAGATACGCAGTATTTT,CASSTTGVDTQYF,-,TRBV19,TRBJ2-3,-
TGTGCCAGCTCACTTCCGGACAGACCGTATGGCTACACCTTC,CASSLPDRPYGYTF,-,TRBV18,TRBJ1-2,-
TGTGCCTTTAGCCTGTCTGGAAACACCATATATTTT,CAFSLSGNTIYF,-,TRBV30,TRBJ1-3,-
TGTGCCAGCGGACAGGGGGATACGCAGTATTTT,CASGQGDTQYF,TRBD1,TRBV7-2,TRBJ2-3,-
TGTGCCAGCAGCGTCTTAGAAGATACGCAGTATTTT,CASSVLEDTQYF,-,TRBV9,TRBJ2-3,-
TGTGCCAGCAGCTTAGCCAGGCAGCCCCAGCATTTT,CASSLARQPQHF,-,TRBV7-9,TRBJ1-5,-
TGTGCCAGCAGTCCCGGCACCAGGGGTTACGAGCAGTACTTC,CASSPGTRGYEQYF,-,TRBV27,TRBJ2-7,-
TGTGCCAGCAGCCCCGGCGGGAGCTCTGGAAACACCATATATTTT,CASSPGGSSGNTIYF,-,TRBV9,TRBJ1-3,once
TGTGCCATCAGTGAGTCCTTGGACAGCCCTTATGGCTACACCTTC,CAISESLDSPYGYTF,-,TRBV10-3,TRBJ1-2,once
TGTGCCTGGAGCCTCAGGGGAGATACGCAGTATTTT,CAWSLRGDTQYF,-,TRBV30,TRBJ2-3,few
TGTGCCAGCAGCCCCTCGGGACTCCTTTACGAGCAGTACTTC,CASSPSGLLYEQYF,-,TRBV7-2,TRBJ2-7,-
TGTGCCAGCAGCGTAGCTTGGACAGGGTTAACTGGGGCCAACGTCCTGACTTTC,CASSVAWTGLTGANVLTF,TRBD1,TRBV9,TRBJ2-6,-
TGTTCCAGCAGTCTTACAGGGGATGCGCGAGAGACCCAGTACTTC,CSSSLTGDARETQYF,TRBD1,TRBV7-9,TRBJ2-5,once
TGTGCCAGCAGCGCCACCGGGACAAAAAGCTCTGGAAACACCATATATTTT,CASSATGTKSSGNTIYF,-,TRBV9,TRBJ1-3,-
TGTGCCAGTAGTATAGCGCAAACTGCTACCCACGAGCAGTACTTC,CASSIAQTATHEQYF,-,TRBV19,TRBJ2-7,-
TGTGCCAGCAGTTTATTGGGGCGTGCGGGGACCTCAATGAAGAAACTGTTTTTT,CASSLLGRAGTSMKKLFF,-,TRBV28,TRBJ1-4,few
TGTGCCAGCAGCTTGGAGACAGGGAGCCCCTCTGGAAACACCATATATTTT,CASSLETGSPSGNTIYF,TRBD1,TRBV5-4,TRBJ1-3,-
TGTGCCAGTAGTATGGGACAGAAGTGGGACAATGAGCAGTTCTTC,CASSMGQKWDNEQFF,TRBD1,TRBV19,TRBJ2-1,-
TGTGCCTCAAACAGGGGGCAAGGGCACACTGAAGCTTTCTTT,CASNRGQGHTEAFF,TRBD1,TRBV30,TRBJ1-1,-
TGTGCCAGCAGCGAGGGGGTTGCCCCAGATACGCAGTATTTT,CASSEGVAPDTQYF,-,TRBV5-6,TRBJ2-3,-
TGTGCCAGCAGCTTACTAGGGACCTACGAGCAGTACTTC,CASSLLGTYEQYF,-,TRBV6-6,TRBJ2-7,-
TGTGCCAGCAGCGCTCAGGGGGCGTATGCCTTCCAAGAGACCCAGTACTTC,CASSAQGAYAFQETQYF,TRBD1,TRBV7-8,TRBJ2-5,few
TGCGCCAGCAGCTTGGTCAGGAACAATGAGCAGTTCTTC,CASSLVRNNEQFF,-,TRBV5-1,TRBJ2-1,-
TGTGCCAGTGCGGGGGGGGCTATGAACACTGAAGCTTTCTTT,CASAGGAMNTEAFF,-,TRBV28,TRBJ1-1,few
TGTGCCAGCAGCTTAGCAATTTGGGTGAACAGGAACACTGAAGCTTTCTTT,CASSLAIWVNRNTEAFF,-,TRBV7-9,TRBJ1-1,-
TGTGCCAGTAGTATACGCATGTTCGGGCTAGCGGTCACAGATACGCAGTATTTT,CASSIRMFGLAVTDTQYF,TRBD2,TRBV19,TRBJ2-3,-
TGTGCCAGCTCACCGGTTACCGGGACAGCATCTGGAAACACCATATATTTT,CASSPVTGTASGNTIYF,TRBD1,TRBV18,TRBJ1-3,-
TGTGCCAGCGAGGGCTCCTACGAGCAGTACTTC,CASEGSYEQYF,-,TRBV18,TRBJ2-7,-
TGTGCCAGCAGCACGACTAGCGGGCACAAGTACAATGAGCAGTTCTTC,CASSTTSGHKYNEQFF,TRBD2,TRBV4-2,TRBJ2-1,few
TGTGCCAGCAGCGGGCAGGGGACAGATACGCAGTATTTT,CASSGQGTDTQYF,-,TRBV2,TRBJ2-3,-
TGCGCCAGCAGCTTAGGGACTAGCGGCCTCACAGATACGCAGTATTTT,CASSLGTSGLTDTQYF,TRBD2,TRBV5-1,TRBJ2-3,few
TGCGCCAGCAGCCTGGGGACATCTTCCTACGAGCAGTACTTC,CASSLGTSSYEQYF,-,TRBV5-1,TRBJ2-7,once
TGCGCCAGCAGCCAAGATCGAGAGGTTTCTAGCGGGGGGAACACCGGGGAGCTGTTTTTT,CASSQDREVSSGGNTGELFF,TRBD2,TRBV4-1,TRBJ2-2,-
TGTGCCAGTAGTCCCTCTACGGGACAGGGTTACGAGCAGTACTTC,CASSPSTGQGYEQYF,TRBD1,TRBV19,TRBJ2-7,-
TGTGCCAGTAGTTGGGGGACAGGGCCGGACACCGGGGAGCTGTTTTTT,CASSWGTGPDTGELFF,TRBD1,TRBV19,TRBJ2-2,-
TGTGCCAGCAGGCCTGGGACTGTAGGGACCCAGTACTTC,CASRPGTVGTQYF,-,TRBV2,TRBJ2-5,-
TGTGCCAGCAGCTTCCTCGGAGCGGAAAACACCGGGGAGCTGTTTTTT,CASSFLGAENTGELFF,-,TRBV7-8,TRBJ2-2,-
TGCGCCAGCAGCCCCGGCGGGGTGTGGCAAGAGACCCAGTACTTC,CASSPGGVWQETQYF,-,TRBV4-3,TRBJ2-5,few
TGTGCCAGCAGCTTGACCGGGACAGGGCTTCCGGGGATTTCACCCCTCCACTTT,CASSLTGTGLPGISPLHF,TRBD1,TRBV5-6,TRBJ1-6,once
TGTGCCATCAGTCAGGGTGGGTCAACTAATGAAAAACTGTTTTTT,CAISQGGSTNEKLFF,-,TRBV10-3,TRBJ1-4,-
TGTGCCAGCAGCTCTGCCCGGGGAGGGGACACTGAAGCTTTCTTT,CASSSARGGDTEAFF,-,TRBV5-4,TRBJ1-1,few
TGTGCCAGCAGCTTAGGGACCCCAGGGACTGAAGCTTTCTTT,CASSLGTPGTEAFF,-,TRBV7-6,TRBJ1-1,-
TGTGCCAGCAAGACGACAGGGGGGAACTATGGCTACACCTTC,CASKTTGGNYGYTF,TRBD1,TRBV2,TRBJ1-2,few
TGCAGCGTTGACTGGGACAGACTCTATGGCTACACCTTC,CSVDWDRLYGYTF,TRBD1,TRBV29-1,TRBJ1-2,-
TGTGCCAGTAGTAGGGACCAGACAGGGTTGAGCTATGGCTACACCTTC,CASSRDQTGLSYGYTF,TRBD1,TRBV19,TRBJ1-2,once
TGTGCCTGGAGTAGGTCAGGGTTTCAGCCCCAGCATTTT,CAWSRSGFQPQHF,-,TRBV30,TRBJ1-5,-
TGTGCCTGGAGTGCGGAGGTCCGACCGAGGGAAGGCTACACCTTC,CAWSAEVRPREGYTF,-,TRBV30,TRBJ1-2,-
TGTGCCAGCAGCGTAACTAGACAGGGTTATACTGAAGCTTTCTTT,CASSVTRQGYTEAFF,TRBD1,TRBV7-9,TRBJ1-1,-
TGTGCCAGCAGCCAAGATTGGCAGGTCGGTGGGGAGACCCAGTACTTC,CASSQDWQVGGETQYF,-,TRBV14,TRBJ2-5,-
TGTGCCAGCTCTAGCGGCAGGGAACCCACCGGGGAGCTGTTTTTT,CASSSGREPTGELFF,TRBD2,TRBV19,TRBJ2-2,-
TGTGCCAGCAGAGGGCCGACAGGGGTCGATGAAAAACTGTTTTTT,CASRGPTGVDEKLFF,TRBD1,TRBV5-6,TRBJ1-4,-
TGTGCCAGCAGCCAGGACAGTAACTATGGCTACACCTTC,CASSQDSNYGYTF,-,TRBV28,TRBJ1-2,-